This TCR beta chain is from a study of T cells in Graves' hyperthyroidism and ophthalmopathy. Extraction of PBMCs used roughly 9.3 ml of fresh peripheral blood. From RNA transcripts, TCR beta CDR3 regions were amplified. A set of HTBI primers served as the primers for a first-round RT-PCR of the TCR CDR3. TCRdb reanalysed the multiplex PCR reads using MiXCR and keeps one entry per CDR3 protein. The data show some 490,000 distinct CDR3 sequences, with approximately 23% seen just once and less than 65% held by the top ten. The receptor was derived from a woman in her seventies with Graves' ophthalmopathy. Sequencing input: blood.

The CDR3 loop reads CASSLWAGGDGAPLHF. DNA for the CDR3: TGTGCCAGCAGTTTGTGGGCAGGGGGCGATGGAGCACCCCTCCACTTT. The chain joins TRBV27 to TRBJ1-6, with 8 bases lining up with TRBD1. The CDR3 contains 16 residues. The junction had 12 bases not matched to a gene; V was cut back by 3 bases and J by 11 bases. CDR1 MNHEY and CDR2 SMNVEV come from the germline V gene (reference sequence).